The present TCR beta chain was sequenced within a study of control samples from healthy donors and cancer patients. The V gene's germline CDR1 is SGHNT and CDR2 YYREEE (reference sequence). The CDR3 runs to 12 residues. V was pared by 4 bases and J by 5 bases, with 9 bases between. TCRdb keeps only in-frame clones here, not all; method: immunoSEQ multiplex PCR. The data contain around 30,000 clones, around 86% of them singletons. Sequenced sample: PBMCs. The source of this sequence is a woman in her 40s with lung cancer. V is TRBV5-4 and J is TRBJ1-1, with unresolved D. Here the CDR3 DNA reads TGTGCCAGCAGCCTGCTTGGAACTGAAGCTTTCTTT. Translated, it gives CASSLLGTEAFF. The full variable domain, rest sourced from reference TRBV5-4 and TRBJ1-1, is ETGVTQSPTHLIKTRGQQVTLRCSSQSGHNTVSWYQQALGQGPQFIFQYYREEENGRGNFPPRFSGLQFPNYSSELNVNALELDDSALYLCASSLLGTEAFFGQGTRLTVV.